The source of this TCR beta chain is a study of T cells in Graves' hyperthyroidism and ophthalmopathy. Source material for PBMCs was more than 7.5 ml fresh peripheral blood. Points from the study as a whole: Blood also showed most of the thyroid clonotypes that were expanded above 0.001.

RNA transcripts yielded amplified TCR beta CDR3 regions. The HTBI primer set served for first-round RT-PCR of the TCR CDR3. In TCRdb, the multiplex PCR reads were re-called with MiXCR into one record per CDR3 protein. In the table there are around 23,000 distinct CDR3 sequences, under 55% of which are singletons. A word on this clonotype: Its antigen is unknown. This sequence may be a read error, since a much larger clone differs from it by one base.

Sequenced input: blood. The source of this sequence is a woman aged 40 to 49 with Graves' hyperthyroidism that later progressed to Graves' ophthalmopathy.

The DNA for the CDR3 is TGTGCCAGCAGCTTGGCCTCACTAGCGGGGCACACACAGGAGCTGTTTTTT. Protein sequence: CASSLASLAGHTQELFF. This chain joins TRBV28 and TRBJ2-2, with 10 nucleotides matching TRBD2. Trimming took 6 bases from V and 10 from J; bases not matched to a gene: 17. Germline V gene lookup returns CDR1 MDHEN and CDR2 SYDVKM. This CDR3 region has 17 residues.